These 26 T cell receptor beta chains were sequenced from one sample in a study of T cells after yellow fever vaccination. TCRdb independently ran MiXCR on the 5' RACE reads; one entry per CDR3 protein. The data show 150,000 to 200,000 distinct CDR3 sequences, with 11% seen just once and 36% held by the top ten. This specimen consisted of CD8+ T cells sorted from PBMCs, obtained 15 days after the yellow fever booster vaccination. Every receptor here comes from a man between 18 and 35 years old who received the YFV17D yellow fever vaccine.

This chain connects TRBV27 to TRBJ2-3, with D hard to call. The CDR3 consists of 14 residues. Germline V gives CDR1 MNHEY, CDR2 SMNVEV (reference sequence). V was cut by 0 bases and J by 1 base, with 5 bases left in between. The CDR3 is CASSLSAGTDTQYF. The CDR3 DNA reads TGTGCCAGCAGTTTATCGGCAGGCACAGATACGCAGTATTTT.

The rearrangement joins TRBV7-6 to TRBJ1-6; D is unclear. The CDR3 runs to 12 residues. The V and J ends lost 5 bases and 13 bases respectively, with 12 bases between them. The germline gives CDR1 SGHVS, CDR2 FNYEAQ. CDR3: CASSPGGWPLHF. CDR3 bases: TGTGCCAGCAGCCCGGGAGGGTGGCCCCTCCACTTT.

This clonotype was counted between two and nine times. The chain has TRBV9 and TRBJ1-1; D not certain. The ends were cut back, 1 base at V and 4 bases at J, with 8 bases in the middle. Germline lookup yields CDR1 SGDLS and CDR2 YYNGEE. The CDR3 totals 13 residues. As DNA, the CDR3 is TGTGCCAGCAGCGTATCACAAGTCACTGAAGCTTTCTTT. It encodes CASSVSQVTEAFF.

V and J are TRBV7-6 and TRBJ2-1, with TRBD2 as a possible D gene (5 bases). Germline V gives CDR1 SGHVS, CDR2 FNYEAQ. The CDR3 runs to 16 residues. V gave up 5 bases and J gave up 0 bases, with 14 bases separating them. The CDR3: CASSRRGGSSYNEQFF. The CDR3 nucleotides read TGTGCCAGCAGCCGCCGTGGTGGGAGCTCCTACAATGAGCAGTTCTTC.

This clonotype has just a few counts. The rearrangement links TRBV20-1 to TRBJ2-1; 7 nucleotides line up with TRBD2. The trim removed 3 bases at V and 3 bases at J, leaving 5 bases unmatched. The CDR3 extends over 14 amino acids. The germline CDR1 and CDR2 sequences are DFQATT and SNEGSKA (reference sequence). The CDR3 DNA reads as TGCAGTGCTAGGAAGCGGGGCAACTACAATGAGCAGTTCTTC. Translated, it gives CSARKRGNYNEQFF.

CDR3 nucleotide sequence: TGTGCCACCAGTGATTCCACAGGGGGCTCAAACAATGAGCAGTTCTTC. Residues: CATSDSTGGSNNEQFF. V and J are TRBV24-1 and TRBJ2-1, with 9 bases identical to TRBD1. The CDR3 has 16 amino acids. J gave up 5 bases and V 2 bases, and 6 bases lay outside the gene matches. CDR1 KGHDR and CDR2 SFDVKD come from the germline V gene.

The V gene is TRBV9, the J gene TRBJ2-7; D remains ambiguous. V lost 1 base and J lost 2, with 10 bases in between. From germline, CDR1 is SGDLS and CDR2 YYNGEE. The CDR3 is 14 residues long. CDR3 coding DNA: TGTGCCAGCAGCGTAAGCCGAGTCCCCTACGAGCAGTACTTC. It yields the protein CASSVSRVPYEQYF. The full variable domain, its missing parts supplied by reference TRBV9 and TRBJ2-7, is DSGVTQTPKHLITATGQRVTLRCSPRSGDLSVYWYQQSLDQGLQFLIQYYNGEERAKGNILERFSAQQFPDLHSELNLSSLELGDSALYFCASSVSRVPYEQYFGPGTRLTVT.

V usage is TRBV9 and J usage is TRBJ2-1, with TRBD2 matching 10 bases. The CDR3 is made up of 15 amino acids. The trim removed 3 bases at V and 8 bases at J, leaving 8 bases unmatched. Germline V gives CDR1 SGDLS, CDR2 YYNGEE. CDR3 coding DNA: TGTGCCAGCAGCGAAAGCGGGGGGGCTTACTATGAGCAGTTCTTC. Translating gives CASSESGGAYYEQFF. The whole variable domain, remainder taken from reference TRBV9 and TRBJ2-1, is DSGVTQTPKHLITATGQRVTLRCSPRSGDLSVYWYQQSLDQGLQFLIQYYNGEERAKGNILERFSAQQFPDLHSELNLSSLELGDSALYFCASSESGGAYYEQFFGPGTRLTVL.

This clonotype has a handful of counts. The chain is built from TRBV5-5 and TRBJ1-4; possibly TRBD1 for D (6 bases). The CDR3 has 15 residues. Germline assignment: CDR1 SGHKS and CDR2 YYEKEE (reference sequence). Trimming cost V 0 bases and J 8 bases, with 14 bases left between them. CDR3 loop: CASSLDPGAGEKLFF. CDR3 bases: TGTGCCAGCAGCTTGGATCCAGGGGCAGGGGAAAAACTGTTTTTT. The full variable domain, with the rest looked up from reference TRBV5-5 and TRBJ1-4, is DAGVTQSPTHLIKTRGQQVTLRCSPISGHKSVSWYQQVLGQGPQFIFQYYEKEERGRGNFPDRFSARQFPNYSSELNVNALLLGDSALYLCASSLDPGAGEKLFFGSGTQLSVL.

This clonotype was seen more than once but under ten times. The chain has TRBV6-2 or TRBV6-3 and TRBJ1-1; 8 positions agree with TRBD1. Trimming removed 4 bases from V and 1 base from J; junction bases left unmatched: 2. The CDR3 has 14 residues. CDR1 is MNHEY, CDR2 SVGEGT, per germline. CDR3 protein: CASSWTGKNTEAFF. In DNA form, the CDR3 reads TGTGCCAGCAGTTGGACAGGGAAGAACACTGAAGCTTTCTTT.

This clonotype was detected a few times. CDR3 sequence reads: CASSSPDRAPFF. The CDR3 DNA follows: TGTGCCAGCAGTTCCCCAGACAGGGCACCTTTCTTT. V usage is TRBV6-5 and J usage is TRBJ1-1, with 7 nucleotides matching TRBD1. This CDR3 comprises 12 residues. V lost 4 bases, J lost 12 bases, and 8 bases stayed unmatched. The germline V gene encodes CDR1 MNHEY and CDR2 SVGAGI.

In this sample, this clonotype turned up many times. CDR3 coding DNA: TGTGCCAGCAGTTTCGGGTCCTCCCAAGAGACCCAGTACTTC. It yields the protein CASSFGSSQETQYF. The chain combines TRBV12-3 or TRBV12-4 with TRBJ2-5, with D hard to call. V was pared by 3 bases and J by 1 base, with 9 bases between. This CDR3 has 14 amino acids.

This clonotype was seen a few times. V and J are TRBV2 and TRBJ2-3; D gene uncertain. V dropped 4 bases and J dropped 3 bases, with 8 bases sitting between them. The CDR3 runs to 13 residues. Looked up from germline, CDR1 is SNHLY and CDR2 is FYNNEI. The CDR3 region has the DNA TGTGCCAGCAGTGCCTTCTCGACAGATACGCAGTATTTT. It yields the protein CASSAFSTDTQYF.

The V and J genes are TRBV6-2 or TRBV6-3 and TRBJ2-7; D may be TRBD1 (5 bases). V was shortened by 7 bases and J by 3 bases, with 10 bases between the two germline ends. The CDR3 consists of 12 residues. Germline CDR1 and CDR2: MNHEY and SVGEGT. The CDR3 sequence is CASTPDSYEQYF. CDR3 nucleotide sequence: TGTGCCAGCACCCCCGACAGCTACGAGCAGTACTTC.

There are many counts of this clonotype. The chain joins TRBV9 to TRBJ1-1; D gene uncertain. CDR1 and CDR2 from the germline V gene are SGDLS and YYNGEE. This CDR3 contains 15 residues. Trimming took 4 bases from V and 0 from J, leaving 13 bases between them. The CDR3 DNA is TGTGCCAGCAGCCCCTCGAAGGGATTGAACACTGAAGCTTTCTTT. Translating it yields CASSPSKGLNTEAFF.

The chain joins TRBV4-3 to TRBJ1-4, with D perhaps TRBD1 (5 bases). The CDR3 spans 15 residues. CDR1 LGHNA and CDR2 YSLEER come from the germline V gene. Trimming stripped 6 bases from V and 5 bases from J, with 16 bases between. The CDR3 bases are TGCGCCAGCAGTCCCTTTTGGGGGAGAAATGAAAAACTGTTTTTT. This translates into CASSPFWGRNEKLFF.

V gene TRBV19 combines with J gene TRBJ1-1, with TRBD1 matching 9 bases. Per the germline V gene, CDR1 is LNHDA and CDR2 is SQIVND (reference sequence). This CDR3 contains 13 residues. The J segment lost 5 bases and the V segment lost 6 bases, leaving 4 bases of the junction unmatched. The CDR3 here is CASRTGGMTEAFF. The CDR3 nucleotides read TGTGCCAGTAGGACAGGGGGGATGACTGAAGCTTTCTTT.

J is TRBJ2-7 and V is TRBV4-1; 12 nucleotides line up with TRBD2. The CDR3 length is 16 residues. Germline CDR1 reads MGHRA; CDR2 reads YSYEKL. V shed 2 bases and J 6 bases; nucleotides not matched to a gene: 8. In DNA, the CDR3 is TGCGCCAGCAGCCAACGCAGGACTAGCGGGGACGCCGAGCAGTACTTC. Amino acids: CASSQRRTSGDAEQYF.

In its sample, this clonotype was seen a few times. This chain joins TRBV12-3 or TRBV12-4 and TRBJ2-1; 8 bases map to TRBD2. Trimming removed 6 bases from V and 5 bases from J; junction bases left unmatched: 12. The CDR3 sequence is 16 residues long. CDR3 nucleotides: TGTGCCAGCAGACCCATCAACGGGGGGGCACACAATGAGCAGTTCTTC. It specifies CASRPINGGAHNEQFF.

This clonotype was picked up a small number of times. This chain links TRBV4-3 with TRBJ1-2, with a tentative D call TRBD1 (6 bases). In germline, CDR1 is LGHNA, CDR2 YSLEER. This CDR3 spans 15 amino acids. The V end was cut by 0 bases, the J end by 7 bases, with 15 bases between. As DNA, the CDR3 is TGCGCCAGCAGCCAAGATGGGGGGCTGGGGATTGGCTACACCTTC. Encoded protein: CASSQDGGLGIGYTF.

The chain employs TRBV6-2 or TRBV6-3 and TRBJ2-3, with a weak D call TRBD1 (5 bases). CDR1 and CDR2 (germline): MNHEY, SVGEGT. V was shortened by 0 bases and J by 5 bases, with 18 bases between the two germline ends. CDR3 size: 17 residues. The chain's CDR3 is CASSYSPGQGSRDTQYF. The CDR3 DNA is TGTGCCAGCAGTTACTCGCCGGGCCAGGGATCGAGAGATACGCAGTATTTT.

The chain uses TRBV7-9 and TRBJ2-7; TRBD1 matches at 11 bases. Unmatched junction bases numbered 18, after V lost 5 bases and J lost 9 bases. The CDR3 extends over 17 amino acids. Looked up from germline, CDR1 is SEHNR and CDR2 is FQNEAQ (reference sequence). The CDR3 DNA is TGTGCCAGCAGCCGTGGATTCGGTGTAGGACAGGGGGCCGCGCAGTACGTC. Its protein product is CASSRGFGVGQGAAQYV.

V and J are TRBV29-1 and TRBJ1-1, with a weak D call TRBD1 (6 bases). Germline values: CDR1 SQVTM, CDR2 ANQGSEA. Trimming removed 6 bases at V and 7 bases at J, with 9 bases between. This CDR3 has 10 residues. The CDR3 DNA reads as TGCAGCGTCCTGACAGGTGAAGCTTTCTTT. Protein product: CSVLTGEAFF.

The chain couples TRBV7-6 to TRBJ2-7; TRBD1 matches at 11 bases. The CDR3 loop spans 15 amino acids. V was clipped by 4 bases and J by 4 bases; unmatched bases: 6. Germline V gene data show CDR1 as SGHVS and CDR2 as FNYEAQ. CDR3 in DNA: TGTGCCAGCAGCTCTGGACAGGGGGCGAGGTACGAGCAGTACTTC. As protein: CASSSGQGARYEQYF. The entire variable domain, with the rest obtained from reference TRBV7-6 and TRBJ2-7, is as follows: GAGVSQSPRYKVTKRGQDVALRCDPISGHVSLYWYRQALGQGPEFLTYFNYEAQQDKSGLPNDRFSAERPEGSISTLTIQRTEQRDSAMYRCASSSGQGARYEQYFGPGTRLTVT.

This clonotype was picked up many times. The chain's CDR3 is CASSGAGYEQYF. The DNA of the CDR3 is TGTGCCAGCAGCGGTGCCGGATACGAGCAGTACTTC. V is TRBV7-9 and J is TRBJ2-7; D is uncertain. The CDR3 sequence is 12 residues long. Germline CDR1 reads SEHNR; CDR2 reads FQNEAQ (reference sequence). Trimming left V 5 bases short and J 4 bases short, with 9 bases between.

This clonotype showed up just a few times. V gene TRBV7-9 combines with J gene TRBJ2-1; 9 positions agree with TRBD2. Germline-derived CDR1 and CDR2 are SEHNR and FQNEAQ (reference sequence). Germline trimming cut 3 bases from V and 4 bases from J; bases unmatched to any gene: 1. The CDR3 consists of 14 residues. The CDR3 is CASSFLAGYNEQFF. The CDR3 coding sequence is TGTGCCAGCAGCTTTCTAGCGGGGTACAATGAGCAGTTCTTC.